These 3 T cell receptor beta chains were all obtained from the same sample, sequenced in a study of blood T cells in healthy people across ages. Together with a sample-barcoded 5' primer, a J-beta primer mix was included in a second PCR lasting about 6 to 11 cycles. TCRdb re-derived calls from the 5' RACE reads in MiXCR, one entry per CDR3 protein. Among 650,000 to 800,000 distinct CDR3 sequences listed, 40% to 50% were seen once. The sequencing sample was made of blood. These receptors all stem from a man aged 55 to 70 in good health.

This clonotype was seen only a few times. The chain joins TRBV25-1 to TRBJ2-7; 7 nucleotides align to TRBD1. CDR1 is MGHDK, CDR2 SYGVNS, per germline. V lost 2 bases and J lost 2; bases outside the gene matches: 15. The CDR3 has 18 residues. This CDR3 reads CASSETGRGMGPTYEQYF. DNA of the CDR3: TGTGCCAGCAGTGAAACTGGCAGGGGGATGGGTCCCACCTACGAGCAGTACTTC.

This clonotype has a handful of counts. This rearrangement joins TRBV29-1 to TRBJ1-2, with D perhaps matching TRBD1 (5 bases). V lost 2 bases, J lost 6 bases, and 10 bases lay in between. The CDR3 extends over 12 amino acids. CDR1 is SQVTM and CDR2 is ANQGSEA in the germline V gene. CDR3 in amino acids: CSVESTVNGYTF. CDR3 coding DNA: TGCAGCGTTGAATCGACAGTCAATGGCTACACCTTC.

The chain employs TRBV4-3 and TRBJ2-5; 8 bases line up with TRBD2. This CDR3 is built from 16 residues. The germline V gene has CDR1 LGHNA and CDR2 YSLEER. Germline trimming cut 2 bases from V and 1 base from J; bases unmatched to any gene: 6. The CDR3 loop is CASSQTRGVPQETQYF. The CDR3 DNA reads TGCGCCAGCAGCCAAACGCGGGGGGTTCCCCAAGAGACCCAGTACTTC.